Presented here are 15 T cell receptor beta chains from one specimen sequenced in a study of T cell responses to AZD1222 COVID-19 vaccine. TCRdb keeps only in-frame clones here, not all; method: immunoSEQ multiplex PCR. The table includes fewer than 50,000 clones, roughly 78% detected once. The sequencing used peripheral blood, collected 28 days after the second dose of the MenACWY control vaccine. The receptor source for this set is an adult who received the MenACWY meningococcal vaccine as a control.

The rearrangement uses TRBV30 and TRBJ1-6; 7 bases match TRBD1. The germline V gene encodes CDR1 GTSNPN and CDR2 SVGIG (reference sequence). The CDR3 is 16 amino acids. With V trimmed by 7 bases and J by 9 bases, 18 bases remained unmatched. CDR3 coding DNA: TGTGCCTCCAGTGGACAGGCAAAGGGTCTCGCTTCACCCCTCCACTTT. Amino acid sequence: CASSGQAKGLASPLHF.

This clone was seen a few times. This rearrangement joins TRBV2 to TRBJ1-1, with TRBD1 identical over 9 bases. CDR1 and CDR2 (germline): SNHLY, FYNNEI. J lost 5 bases, V lost 5 bases, and 6 bases had no gene match. This CDR3 is built from 14 residues. The CDR3 region is CASSYRGLGTEAFF. The DNA of the CDR3 is TGTGCCAGCAGTTACAGGGGGCTGGGGACTGAAGCTTTCTTT.

This clone was recorded a few times. V gene TRBV9 combines with J gene TRBJ1-1; D may be TRBD1 (5 bases). This CDR3 comprises 14 residues. From germline, CDR1 is SGDLS and CDR2 YYNGEE. Trimming removed 4 bases at V and 4 bases at J, with 14 bases between. CDR3 sequence reads: CASSPNTGGTEAFF. The CDR3, as DNA: TGTGCCAGCAGCCCGAACACCGGGGGCACTGAAGCTTTCTTT.

The rearrangement uses TRBV4-2 and TRBJ2-7; D unclear. Germline V gene sequence: CDR1 LGHNA, CDR2 YNFKEQ. This CDR3 spans 13 amino acids. The V and J ends lost 4 bases and 3 bases respectively, with 10 bases between them. In nucleotides, the CDR3 is TGTGCCAGCAGCCTACCGGACGGCTACGAGCAGTACTTC. Translating gives CASSLPDGYEQYF.

The CDR3 region is CASSYSTEKLEKLFF. CDR3 nucleotide sequence: TGTGCCAGCAGTTACTCGACGGAGAAGCTTGAAAAACTGTTTTTT. This sequence joins TRBV6-5 and TRBJ1-4; D unresolved. The CDR3 sequence is 15 residues long. CDR1 is MNHEY and CDR2 is SVGAGI in the germline V gene. Trimming left V 0 bases short and J 7 bases short, with 12 bases between.

This chain links TRBV30 with TRBJ1-2; the D is unclear. CDR3 size: 12 residues. CDR1 GTSNPN and CDR2 SVGIG come from the germline V gene (reference sequence). Trimming shortened V by 0 bases and J by 6 bases, and 8 bases separated the two germline ends. This CDR3 reads CAWSVRRDGYTF. Written as DNA, the CDR3 is TGTGCCTGGAGTGTACGGCGGGATGGCTACACCTTC.

V gene TRBV29-1 combines with J gene TRBJ1-1; D remains unclear. V lost 2 bases, J lost 0 bases, and 7 bases lay in between. This CDR3 has 13 residues. Germline CDR1 is SQVTM and CDR2 is ANQGSEA. Written as DNA, the CDR3 is TGCAGCGTTGAACGGGTATTGAACACTGAAGCTTTCTTT. Protein product: CSVERVLNTEAFF.

V is TRBV30 and J is TRBJ2-7, with 8 bases aligning to TRBD2. The CDR3 sequence is 17 residues long. CDR1 is GTSNPN, CDR2 SVGIG, per germline (reference sequence). With V trimmed by 0 bases and J by 2 bases, 12 bases remained unmatched. CDR3 sequence (DNA): TGTGCCTGGAGTGTACCTCCACGACTAGCGAGGACCTACGAGCAGTACTTC. This sequence encodes CAWSVPPRLARTYEQYF.

J is TRBJ2-1 and V is TRBV29-1, with TRBD1 matching over 11 bases. V shed 6 bases, J shed 6 bases, and the junction held 7 bases outside the gene matches. The germline gives CDR1 SQVTM, CDR2 ANQGSEA. The CDR3 length is 14 residues. CDR3 sequence: CSVGTGGLANEQFF. CDR3 sequence (DNA): TGCAGCGTCGGGACAGGGGGTCTCGCCAATGAGCAGTTCTTC.

The chain is built from TRBV27 and TRBJ2-1; either TRBD1 or TRBD2 may fit D (5 bases each). Trimming pared 8 bases from V and 12 bases from J, leaving 11 bases between. Looked up from germline, CDR1 is MNHEY and CDR2 is SMNVEV (reference sequence). The CDR3 contains 10 residues. The CDR3 DNA reads TGTGCCAGCCGGGACCGGTGGCAGTTCTTC. Amino acid sequence: CASRDRWQFF.

The chain employs TRBV19 and TRBJ1-1; possibly TRBD1 for D (6 bases). V lost 5 bases to trimming and J lost 0 bases, with 10 bases between them. This CDR3 is built from 14 residues. CDR1 is LNHDA and CDR2 is SQIVND in the germline V gene (reference sequence). The CDR3 region has the DNA TGTGCCAGTAGTTGGGGACACCTGAACACTGAAGCTTTCTTT. Amino acid sequence: CASSWGHLNTEAFF.

The chain employs TRBV7-8 and TRBJ2-2, with D possibly TRBD2 on 7 matching bases. This CDR3 region has 17 residues. V shed 3 bases and J shed 3 bases, with 17 bases lying between them. The V gene's germline CDR1 is SGHVS and CDR2 FQNEAQ. The DNA for the CDR3 is TGTGCCAGCAGCTTTAGCCTCGGGGGGCGAGACACCGGGGAGCTGTTTTTT. Translation gives CASSFSLGGRDTGELFF.

The rearrangement joins TRBV2 to TRBJ1-4; the D is unclear. The CDR3 is made up of 13 amino acids. V shed 8 bases and J shed 2 bases, with 9 bases lying between them. Germline values: CDR1 SNHLY, CDR2 FYNNEI. As DNA, the CDR3 is TGTGCCAGCGATCGTAGGACTAATGAAAAACTGTTTTTT. It specifies CASDRRTNEKLFF.

The V call is TRBV29-1, the J call TRBJ1-1; 7 bases line up with TRBD1. Germline values: CDR1 SQVTM, CDR2 ANQGSEA. CDR3 size: 14 residues. The V segment lost 3 bases and the J segment 3 bases; nucleotides outside the gene matches: 7. The CDR3 protein is CSVDRGRFYTEAFF. CDR3 bases: TGCAGCGTTGATAGGGGGCGCTTCTACACTGAAGCTTTCTTT.

The rearrangement uses TRBV5-3 and TRBJ1-2; 7 positions match TRBD1. TRBV5-3 is an ORF for which the function is uncertain. Germline trimming cut 6 bases from V and 3 bases from J; bases unmatched to any gene: 20. The CDR3 has 18 amino acids. This chain's CDR3 is CARTFGLAGTVDYYGYTF. CDR3 nucleotides: TGTGCCAGAACCTTTGGCCTTGCCGGGACAGTGGATTACTATGGCTACACCTTC.